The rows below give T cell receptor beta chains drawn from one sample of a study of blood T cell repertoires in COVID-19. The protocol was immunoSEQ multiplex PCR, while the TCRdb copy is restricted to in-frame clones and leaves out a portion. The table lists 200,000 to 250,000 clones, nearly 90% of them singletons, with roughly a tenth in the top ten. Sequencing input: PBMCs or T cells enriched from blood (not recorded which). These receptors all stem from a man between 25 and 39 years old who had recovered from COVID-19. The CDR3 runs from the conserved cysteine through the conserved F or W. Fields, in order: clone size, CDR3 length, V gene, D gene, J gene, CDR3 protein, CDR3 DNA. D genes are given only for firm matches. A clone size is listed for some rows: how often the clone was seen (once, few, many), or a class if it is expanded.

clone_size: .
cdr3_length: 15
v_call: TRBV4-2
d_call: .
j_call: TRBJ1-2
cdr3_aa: CASSQETRRTYGYTF
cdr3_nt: TGTGCCAGCAGCCAAGAGACACGGAGGACCTATGGCTACACCTTC

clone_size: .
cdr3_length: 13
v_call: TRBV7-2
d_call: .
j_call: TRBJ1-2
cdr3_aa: CASSLPGHYGYTF
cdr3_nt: TGTGCCAGCAGCTTACCAGGGCACTATGGCTACACCTTC

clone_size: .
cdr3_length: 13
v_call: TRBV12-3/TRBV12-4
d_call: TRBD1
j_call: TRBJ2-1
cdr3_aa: CASSPGQGVEQFF
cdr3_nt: TGTGCCAGCAGTCCGGGACAGGGGGTTGAGCAGTTCTTC

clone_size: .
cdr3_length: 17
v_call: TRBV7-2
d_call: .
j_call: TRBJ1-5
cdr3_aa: CASRPDGGGIGNQPQHF
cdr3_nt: TGTGCCAGCAGACCCGACGGGGGGGGCATTGGCAATCAGCCCCAGCATTTT

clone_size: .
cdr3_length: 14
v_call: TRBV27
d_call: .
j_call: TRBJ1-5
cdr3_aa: CASSLGGANQPQHF
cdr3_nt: TGTGCCAGCAGTTTGGGGGGAGCCAATCAGCCCCAGCATTTT

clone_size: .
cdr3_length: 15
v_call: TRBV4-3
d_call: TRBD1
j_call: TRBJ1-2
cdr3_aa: CASSLETGRNQGYTF
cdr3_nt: TGCGCCAGCAGCCTAGAGACAGGGAGAAATCAAGGCTACACCTTC

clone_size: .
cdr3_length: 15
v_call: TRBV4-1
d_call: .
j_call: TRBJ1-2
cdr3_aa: CASSQAGLGDYGYTF
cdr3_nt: TGCGCCAGCAGCCAAGCGGGACTAGGTGACTATGGCTACACCTTC

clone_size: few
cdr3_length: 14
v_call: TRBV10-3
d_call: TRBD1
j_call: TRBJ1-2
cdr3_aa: CAISEGQGFYGYTF
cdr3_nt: TGTGCCATCAGTGAGGGACAGGGATTCTATGGCTACACCTTC

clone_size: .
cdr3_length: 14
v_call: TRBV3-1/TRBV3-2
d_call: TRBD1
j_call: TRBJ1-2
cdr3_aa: CASSQERDSYGYTF
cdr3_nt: TGTGCCAGCAGCCAAGAACGGGACAGTTATGGCTACACCTTC

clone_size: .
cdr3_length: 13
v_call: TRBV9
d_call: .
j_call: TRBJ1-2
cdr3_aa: CASSVARDTYYTF
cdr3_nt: TGTGCCAGCAGCGTAGCCCGGGACACCTACTACACCTTC

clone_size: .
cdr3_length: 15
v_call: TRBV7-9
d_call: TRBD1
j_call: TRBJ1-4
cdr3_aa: CASSSRTGSDEKLFF
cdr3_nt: TGTGCCAGCAGCTCCCGGACAGGGTCGGATGAAAAACTGTTTTTT

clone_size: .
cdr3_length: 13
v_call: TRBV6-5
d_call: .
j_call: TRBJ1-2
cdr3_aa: CASSYDRNYGYTF
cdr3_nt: TGTGCCAGCAGTTACGACAGAAACTATGGCTACACCTTC

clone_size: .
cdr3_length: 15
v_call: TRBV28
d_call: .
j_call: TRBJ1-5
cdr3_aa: CASIEGGGGNQPQHF
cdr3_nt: TGTGCCAGCATCGAGGGGGGAGGGGGCAATCAGCCCCAGCATTTT

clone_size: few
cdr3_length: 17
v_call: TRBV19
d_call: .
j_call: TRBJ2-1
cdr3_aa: CASSPNPGVGSYNEQFF
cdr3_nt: TGTGCCAGTAGTCCGAACCCAGGGGTAGGATCCTACAATGAGCAGTTCTTC

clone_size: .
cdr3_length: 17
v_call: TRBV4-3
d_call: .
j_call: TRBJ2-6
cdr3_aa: CASSLAHSASGANVLTF
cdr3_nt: TGCGCCAGCAGCCTGGCCCACAGTGCCTCTGGGGCCAACGTCCTGACTTTC

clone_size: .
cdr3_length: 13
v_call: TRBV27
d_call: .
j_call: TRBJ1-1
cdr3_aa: CASSLYRNTEAFF
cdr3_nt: TGTGCCAGCAGTTTATATCGTAACACTGAAGCTTTCTTT

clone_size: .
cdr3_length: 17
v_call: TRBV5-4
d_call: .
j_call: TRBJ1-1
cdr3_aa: CASSFLTLGIMNTEAFF
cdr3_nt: TGTGCCAGCAGCTTTTTGACGCTCGGGATCATGAACACTGAAGCTTTCTTT

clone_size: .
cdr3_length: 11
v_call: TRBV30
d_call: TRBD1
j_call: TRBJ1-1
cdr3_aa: CAWSVRTGPFF
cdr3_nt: TGTGCCTGGAGTGTTAGGACAGGACCTTTCTTT

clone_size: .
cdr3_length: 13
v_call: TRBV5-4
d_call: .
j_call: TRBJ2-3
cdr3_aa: CASRGVGGDTQYF
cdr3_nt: TGTGCCAGCAGGGGGGTGGGGGGAGATACGCAGTATTTT

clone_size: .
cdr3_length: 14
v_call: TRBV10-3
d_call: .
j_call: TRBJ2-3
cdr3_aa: CAISTGTSINTQYF
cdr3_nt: TGTGCCATCAGTACCGGGACAAGCATAAATACGCAGTATTTT

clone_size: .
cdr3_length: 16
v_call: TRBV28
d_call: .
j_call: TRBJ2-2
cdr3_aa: CASTQLGGGDAGELFF
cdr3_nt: TGTGCCAGCACCCAGCTGGGCGGAGGCGACGCCGGGGAGCTGTTTTTT

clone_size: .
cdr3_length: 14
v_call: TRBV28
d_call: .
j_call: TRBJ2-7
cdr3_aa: CASSSNGRDYEQYF
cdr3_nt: TGTGCCAGCAGTTCAAACGGACGGGACTACGAGCAGTACTTC

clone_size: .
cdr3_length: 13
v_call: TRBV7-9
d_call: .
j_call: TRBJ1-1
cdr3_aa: CASINQKNTEAFF
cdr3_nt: TGTGCCAGCATCAACCAGAAGAACACTGAAGCTTTCTTT

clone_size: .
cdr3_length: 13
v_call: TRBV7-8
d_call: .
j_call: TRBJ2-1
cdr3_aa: CASSLLTRSEQFF
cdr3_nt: TGTGCCAGCAGCTTATTAACGAGGAGTGAGCAGTTCTTC

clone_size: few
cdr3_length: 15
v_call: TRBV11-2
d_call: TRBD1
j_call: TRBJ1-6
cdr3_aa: CASSPRTGADSPLHF
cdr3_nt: TGTGCCAGCAGCCCCCGGACAGGGGCCGATTCACCCCTCCACTTT

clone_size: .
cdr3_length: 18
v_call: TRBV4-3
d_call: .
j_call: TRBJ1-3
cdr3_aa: CASSQEGRQALSGNTIYF
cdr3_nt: TGCGCCAGCAGCCAAGAAGGGAGGCAGGCCCTATCTGGAAACACCATATATTTT

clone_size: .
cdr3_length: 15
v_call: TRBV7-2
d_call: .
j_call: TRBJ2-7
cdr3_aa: CASSLGQGKNYEQYF
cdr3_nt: TGTGCCAGCAGCTTAGGGCAGGGTAAAAACTACGAGCAGTACTTC